This TCR beta chain appears in the sequencing data of a study of cytomegalovirus exposure and HLA in healthy donors. Study-wide findings and caveats: Being productive about 87% or about 30% of the time was typical of most TCR beta V segments in an earlier analysis. A few chains linked to CMV were shown in vitro to be specific for CMV antigens.

Comments on this clone: Its target is not known.

Nominally healthy donors were sampled, though unrecorded immune exposures were likely. Germline values: CDR1 MNHEY, CDR2 SVGAGI. The CDR3 is 15 residues long. V was trimmed by 6 bases and J by 1 base, leaving 16 bases between them. Researchers ran the PCR with 60 Vbeta and 13 Jbeta primers. Using immunoSEQ multiplex PCR, the repertoire was profiled, and TCRdb retains in-frame clones only, with some absent. The sample records 95,000 to 110,000 clones, more than 75% being singletons. This chain links TRBV6-5 with TRBJ2-7; D perhaps matches TRBD1 (5 bases). The TCR sequence derives from a woman aged 40 to 50 in good health and CMV-seronegative. The sequenced material came from PBMCs. The CDR3: CASRNIQRQSYEQYF. As DNA, the CDR3 is TGTGCCAGCAGAAACATTCAACGACAGTCCTACGAGCAGTACTTC.